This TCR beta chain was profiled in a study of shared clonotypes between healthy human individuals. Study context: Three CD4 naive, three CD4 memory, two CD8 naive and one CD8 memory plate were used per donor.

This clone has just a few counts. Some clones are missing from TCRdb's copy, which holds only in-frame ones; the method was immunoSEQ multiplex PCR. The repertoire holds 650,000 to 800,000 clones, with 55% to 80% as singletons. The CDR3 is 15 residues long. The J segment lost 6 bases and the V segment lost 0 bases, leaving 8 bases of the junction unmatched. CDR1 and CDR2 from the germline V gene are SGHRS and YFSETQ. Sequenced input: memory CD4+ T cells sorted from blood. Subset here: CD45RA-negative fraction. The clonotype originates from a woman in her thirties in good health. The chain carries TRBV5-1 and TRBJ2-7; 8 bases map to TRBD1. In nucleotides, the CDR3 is TGCGCCAGCAGCTTGGGCCTGGACAGGGTAAGCGAGCAGTACTTC. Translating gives CASSLGLDRVSEQYF.